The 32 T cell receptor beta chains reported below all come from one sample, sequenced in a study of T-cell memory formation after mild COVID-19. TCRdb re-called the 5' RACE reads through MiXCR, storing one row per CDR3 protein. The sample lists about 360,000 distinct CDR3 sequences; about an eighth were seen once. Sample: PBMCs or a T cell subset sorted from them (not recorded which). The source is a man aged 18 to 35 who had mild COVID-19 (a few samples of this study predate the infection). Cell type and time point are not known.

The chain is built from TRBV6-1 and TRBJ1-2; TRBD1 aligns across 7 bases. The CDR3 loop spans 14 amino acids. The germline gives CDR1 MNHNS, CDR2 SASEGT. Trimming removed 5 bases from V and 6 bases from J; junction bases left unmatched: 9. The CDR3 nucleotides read TGTGCCAGCAGTAATGACAGGGCCGGTAATGGCTACACCTTC. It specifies CASSNDRAGNGYTF.

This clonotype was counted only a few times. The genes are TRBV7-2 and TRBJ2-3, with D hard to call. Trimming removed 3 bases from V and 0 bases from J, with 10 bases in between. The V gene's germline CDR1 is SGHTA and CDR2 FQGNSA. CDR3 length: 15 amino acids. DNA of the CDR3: TGTGCCAGCAGCTTTCCGGGTCGGAGCACAGATACGCAGTATTTT. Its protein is CASSFPGRSTDTQYF.

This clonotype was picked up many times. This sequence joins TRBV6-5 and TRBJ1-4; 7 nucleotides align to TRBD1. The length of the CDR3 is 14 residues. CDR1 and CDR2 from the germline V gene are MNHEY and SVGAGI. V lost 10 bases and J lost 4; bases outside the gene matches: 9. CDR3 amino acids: CATGRTGFNEKLFF. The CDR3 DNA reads TGTGCCACCGGCAGGACAGGTTTTAATGAAAAACTGTTTTTT.

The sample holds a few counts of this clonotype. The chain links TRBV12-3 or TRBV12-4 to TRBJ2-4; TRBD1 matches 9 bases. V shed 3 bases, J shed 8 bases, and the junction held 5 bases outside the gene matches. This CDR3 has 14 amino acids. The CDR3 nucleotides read TGTGCCAGCAGTTTTGGACAGGGGAGGGACATTCAGTACTTC. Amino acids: CASSFGQGRDIQYF.

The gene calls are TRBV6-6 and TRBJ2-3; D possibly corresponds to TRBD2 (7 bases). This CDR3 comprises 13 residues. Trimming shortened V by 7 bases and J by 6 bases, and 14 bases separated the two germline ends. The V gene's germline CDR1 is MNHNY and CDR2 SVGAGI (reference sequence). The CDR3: CASTSGGPDTQYF. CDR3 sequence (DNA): TGTGCCAGCACCTCGGGGGGCCCCGATACGCAGTATTTT.

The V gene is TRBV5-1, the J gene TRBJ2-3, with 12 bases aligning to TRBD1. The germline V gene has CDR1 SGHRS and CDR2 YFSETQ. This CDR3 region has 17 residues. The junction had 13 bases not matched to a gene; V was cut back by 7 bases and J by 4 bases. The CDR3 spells CASYPRDRGREADTQYF. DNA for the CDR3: TGCGCCAGCTACCCGAGGGACAGGGGGCGCGAGGCAGATACGCAGTATTTT.

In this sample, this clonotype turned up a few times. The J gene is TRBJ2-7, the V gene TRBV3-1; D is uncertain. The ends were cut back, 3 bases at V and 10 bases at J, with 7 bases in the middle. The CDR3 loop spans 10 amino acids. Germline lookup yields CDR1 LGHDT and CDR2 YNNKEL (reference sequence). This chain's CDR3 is CASSHRPQYV. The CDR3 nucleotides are TGTGCCAGCAGCCATAGGCCCCAGTACGTC.

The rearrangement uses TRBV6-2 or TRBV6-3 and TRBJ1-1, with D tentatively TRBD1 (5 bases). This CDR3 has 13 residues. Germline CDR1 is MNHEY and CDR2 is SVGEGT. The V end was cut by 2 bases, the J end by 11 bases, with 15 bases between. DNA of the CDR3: TGTGCCAGCAGTTACGTGTCAGGGTCATCGGCTTTCTTT. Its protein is CASSYVSGSSAFF.

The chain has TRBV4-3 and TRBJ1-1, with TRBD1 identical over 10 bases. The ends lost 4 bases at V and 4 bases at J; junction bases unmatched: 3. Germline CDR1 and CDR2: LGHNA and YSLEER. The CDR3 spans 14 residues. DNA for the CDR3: TGCGCCAGCAGCCGCCGGGACAGGGGCACTGAAGCTTTCTTT. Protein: CASSRRDRGTEAFF.

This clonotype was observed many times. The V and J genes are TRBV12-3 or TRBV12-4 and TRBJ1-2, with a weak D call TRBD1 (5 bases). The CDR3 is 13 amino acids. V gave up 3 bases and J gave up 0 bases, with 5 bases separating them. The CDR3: CASSFRANYGYTF. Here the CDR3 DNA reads TGTGCCAGCAGTTTCAGGGCTAACTATGGCTACACCTTC.

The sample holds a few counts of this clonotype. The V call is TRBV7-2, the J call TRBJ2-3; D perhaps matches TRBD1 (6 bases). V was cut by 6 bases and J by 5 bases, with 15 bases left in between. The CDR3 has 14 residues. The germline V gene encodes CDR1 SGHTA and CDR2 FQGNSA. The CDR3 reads CASRPPGAIDTQYF. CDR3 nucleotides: TGTGCCAGCAGGCCCCCAGGGGCGATAGATACGCAGTATTTT. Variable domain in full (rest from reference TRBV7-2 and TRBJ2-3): GAGVSQSPSNKVTEKGKDVELRCDPISGHTALYWYRQSLGQGLEFLIYFQGNSAPDKSGLPSDRFSAERTGGSVSTLTIQRTQQEDSAVYLCASRPPGAIDTQYFGPGTRLTVL.

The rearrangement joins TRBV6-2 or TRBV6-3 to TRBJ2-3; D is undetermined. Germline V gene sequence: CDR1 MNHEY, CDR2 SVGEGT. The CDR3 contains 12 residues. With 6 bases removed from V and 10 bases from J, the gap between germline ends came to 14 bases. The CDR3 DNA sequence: TGTGCCAGCAGCCCTCTGGGATGGTCGCAGTATTTT. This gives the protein CASSPLGWSQYF.

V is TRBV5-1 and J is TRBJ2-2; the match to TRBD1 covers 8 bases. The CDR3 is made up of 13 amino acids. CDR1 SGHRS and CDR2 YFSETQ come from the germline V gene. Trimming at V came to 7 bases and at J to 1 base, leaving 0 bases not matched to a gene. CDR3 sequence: CASGTGNTGELFF. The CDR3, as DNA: TGCGCCAGCGGGACAGGGAACACCGGGGAGCTGTTTTTT.

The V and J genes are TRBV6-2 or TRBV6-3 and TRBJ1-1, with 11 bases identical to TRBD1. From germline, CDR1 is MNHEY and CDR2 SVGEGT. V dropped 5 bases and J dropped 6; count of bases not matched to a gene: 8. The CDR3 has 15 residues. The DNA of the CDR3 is TGTGCCAGCAGTGAGGCCGGGACAGGGGGTCCTGAAGCTTTCTTT. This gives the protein CASSEAGTGGPEAFF.

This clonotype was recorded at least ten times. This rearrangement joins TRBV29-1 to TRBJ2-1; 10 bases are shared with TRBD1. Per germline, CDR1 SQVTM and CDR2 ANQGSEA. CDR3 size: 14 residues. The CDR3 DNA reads TGCACCGGACTAGGACAGGGGGGTTACAATGAGCAGTTCTTC. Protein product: CTGLGQGGYNEQFF.

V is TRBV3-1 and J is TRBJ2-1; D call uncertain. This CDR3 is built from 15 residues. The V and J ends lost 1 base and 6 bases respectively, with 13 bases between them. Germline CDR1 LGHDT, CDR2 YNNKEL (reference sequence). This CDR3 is CASSQVSVGFNEQFF. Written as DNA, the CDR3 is TGTGCCAGCAGCCAAGTCTCCGTGGGCTTCAATGAGCAGTTCTTC.

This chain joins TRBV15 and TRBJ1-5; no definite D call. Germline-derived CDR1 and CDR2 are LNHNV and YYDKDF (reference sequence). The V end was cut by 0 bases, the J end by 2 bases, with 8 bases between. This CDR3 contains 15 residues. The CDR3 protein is CATSRDVNGNQPQHF. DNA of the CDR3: TGTGCCACCAGCAGAGATGTGAATGGCAATCAGCCCCAGCATTTT.

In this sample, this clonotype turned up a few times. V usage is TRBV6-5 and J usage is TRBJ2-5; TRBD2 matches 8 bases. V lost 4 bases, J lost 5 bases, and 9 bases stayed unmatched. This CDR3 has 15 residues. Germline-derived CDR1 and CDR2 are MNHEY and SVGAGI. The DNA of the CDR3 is TGTGCCAGCAGTTCGGGGGGGGGATTTTGGGAGACCCAGTACTTC. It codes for CASSSGGGFWETQYF.

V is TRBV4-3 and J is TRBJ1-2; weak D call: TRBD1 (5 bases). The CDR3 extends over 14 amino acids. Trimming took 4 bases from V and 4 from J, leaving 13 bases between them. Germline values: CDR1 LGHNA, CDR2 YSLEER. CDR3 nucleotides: TGCGCCAGCAGCCGGGGAGGGGACGGCTATGGCTACACCTTC. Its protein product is CASSRGGDGYGYTF.

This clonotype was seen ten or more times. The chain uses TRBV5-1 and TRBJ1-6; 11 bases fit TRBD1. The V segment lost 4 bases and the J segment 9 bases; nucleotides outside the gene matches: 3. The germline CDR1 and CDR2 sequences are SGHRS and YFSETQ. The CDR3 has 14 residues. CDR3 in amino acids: CASSPGTGGSPLHF. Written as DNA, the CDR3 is TGCGCCAGCAGCCCCGGGACAGGGGGTTCACCCCTCCACTTT. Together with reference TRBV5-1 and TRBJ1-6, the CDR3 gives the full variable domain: KAGVTQTPRYLIKTRGQQVTLSCSPISGHRSVSWYQQTPGQGLQFLFEYFSETQRNKGNFPGRFSGRQFSNSRSEMNVSTLELGDSALYLCASSPGTGGSPLHFGNGTRLTVT.

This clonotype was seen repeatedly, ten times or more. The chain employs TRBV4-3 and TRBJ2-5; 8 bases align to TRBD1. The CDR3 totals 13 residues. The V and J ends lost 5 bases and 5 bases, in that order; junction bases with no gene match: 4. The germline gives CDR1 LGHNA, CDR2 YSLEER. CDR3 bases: TGCGCCAGCAGCAGGACAGGGACGGAGACCCAGTACTTC. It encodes CASSRTGTETQYF.

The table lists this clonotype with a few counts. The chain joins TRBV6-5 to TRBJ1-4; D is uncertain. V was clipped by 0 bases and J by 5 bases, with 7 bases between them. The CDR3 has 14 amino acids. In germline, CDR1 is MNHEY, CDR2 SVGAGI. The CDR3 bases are TGTGCCAGCAGTTACTCTCGACTGAATGAAAAACTGTTTTTT. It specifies CASSYSRLNEKLFF.

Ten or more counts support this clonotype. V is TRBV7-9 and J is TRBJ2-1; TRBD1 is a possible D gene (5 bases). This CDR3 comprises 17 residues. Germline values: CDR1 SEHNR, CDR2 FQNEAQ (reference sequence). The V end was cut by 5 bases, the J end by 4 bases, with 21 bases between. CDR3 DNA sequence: TGTGCCAGCAGCCCCCGCACCAGGGAAACGGTTTACAATGAGCAGTTCTTC. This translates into CASSPRTRETVYNEQFF.

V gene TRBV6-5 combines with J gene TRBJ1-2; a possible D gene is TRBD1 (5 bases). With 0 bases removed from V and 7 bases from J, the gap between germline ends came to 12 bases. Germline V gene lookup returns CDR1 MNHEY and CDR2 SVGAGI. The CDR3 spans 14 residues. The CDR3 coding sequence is TGTGCCAGCAGTTACTCGCCCGGGACGGGTGGCTACACCTTC. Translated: CASSYSPGTGGYTF.

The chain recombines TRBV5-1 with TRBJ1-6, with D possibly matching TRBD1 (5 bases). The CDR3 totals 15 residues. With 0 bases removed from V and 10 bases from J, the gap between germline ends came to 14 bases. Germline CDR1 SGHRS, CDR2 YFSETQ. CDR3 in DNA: TGCGCCAGCAGCTTGGCGGGCAGGGACCGATCACCCCTCCACTTT. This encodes CASSLAGRDRSPLHF.

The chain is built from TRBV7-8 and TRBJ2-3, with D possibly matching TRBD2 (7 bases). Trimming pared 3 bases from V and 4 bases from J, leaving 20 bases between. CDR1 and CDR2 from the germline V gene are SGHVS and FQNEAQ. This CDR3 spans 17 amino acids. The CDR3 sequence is CASSFGGGAKPPDTQYF. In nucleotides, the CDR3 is TGTGCCAGCAGCTTCGGAGGGGGGGCAAAGCCTCCAGATACGCAGTATTTT. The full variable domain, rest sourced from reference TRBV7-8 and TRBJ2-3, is GAGVSQSPRYKVAKRGQDVALRCDPISGHVSLFWYQQALGQGPEFLTYFQNEAQLDKSGLPSDRFFAERPEGSVSTLKIQRTQQEDSAVYLCASSFGGGAKPPDTQYFGPGTRLTVL.

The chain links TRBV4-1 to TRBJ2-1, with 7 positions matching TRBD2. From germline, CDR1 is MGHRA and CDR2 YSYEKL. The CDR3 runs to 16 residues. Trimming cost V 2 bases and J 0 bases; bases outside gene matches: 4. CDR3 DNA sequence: TGCGCCAGCAGCCAATCAGCGGGGATCTCCTACAATGAGCAGTTCTTC. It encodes CASSQSAGISYNEQFF.

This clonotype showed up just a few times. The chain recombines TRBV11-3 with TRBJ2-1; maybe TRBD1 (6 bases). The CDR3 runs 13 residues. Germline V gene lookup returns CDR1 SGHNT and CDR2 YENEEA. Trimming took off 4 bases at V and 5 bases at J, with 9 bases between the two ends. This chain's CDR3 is CASSSGQNNEQFF. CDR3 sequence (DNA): TGTGCCAGCAGCTCCGGACAGAACAATGAGCAGTTCTTC.

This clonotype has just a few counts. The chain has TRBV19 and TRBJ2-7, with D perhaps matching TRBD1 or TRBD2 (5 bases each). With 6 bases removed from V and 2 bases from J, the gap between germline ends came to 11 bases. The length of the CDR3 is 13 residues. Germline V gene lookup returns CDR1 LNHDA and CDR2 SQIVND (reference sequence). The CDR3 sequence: CASRRGPAYEQYF. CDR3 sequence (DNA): TGTGCCAGTAGGAGGGGTCCAGCCTACGAGCAGTACTTC.

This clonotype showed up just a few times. The CDR3 nucleotides are TGTGCCAGCAGCTTAGATCCCCTAGGGGGGCTGGCCGGGGAGCTGTTTTTT. It codes for CASSLDPLGGLAGELFF. This sequence joins TRBV7-2 and TRBJ2-2; D could derive from TRBD1 or TRBD2 (6 bases each). The CDR3 extends over 17 amino acids. V lost 1 base, J lost 6 bases, and 18 bases lay in between. Germline CDR1 is SGHTA and CDR2 is FQGNSA.

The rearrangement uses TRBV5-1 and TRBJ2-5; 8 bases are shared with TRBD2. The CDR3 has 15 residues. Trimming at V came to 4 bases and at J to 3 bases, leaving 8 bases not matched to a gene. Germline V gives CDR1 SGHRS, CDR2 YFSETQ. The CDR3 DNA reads TGCGCCAGCAGCAGTCCGGGGGGGGCTGAAGAGACCCAGTACTTC. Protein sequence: CASSSPGGAEETQYF.

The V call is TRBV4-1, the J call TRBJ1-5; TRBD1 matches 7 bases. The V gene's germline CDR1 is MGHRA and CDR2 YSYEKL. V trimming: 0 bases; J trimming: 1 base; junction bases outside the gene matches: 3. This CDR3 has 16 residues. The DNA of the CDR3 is TGCGCCAGCAGCCAAGAAAAGACAGGGAGCAATCAGCCCCAGCATTTT. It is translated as CASSQEKTGSNQPQHF.